The 25 T cell receptor beta chains below all came from one sample that was sequenced in a study of T cells expressing NK-cell markers. TCRdb reprocessed the 5' RACE reads and keeps a single row for each CDR3 protein, giving no DNA. Its table records under 600,000 distinct CDR3 sequences. Source material: blood T cells: a sorted CD56 or NKG2C T cell subset, CD4+ or CD8+ T cells, or bulk PBMC T cells (not recorded which). These receptors originate from a woman in her forties or fifties in good health.

This chain connects TRBV19 to TRBJ2-1; the D call from TCRdb, TRBD2, cannot be confirmed without DNA. Germline lookup yields CDR1 LNHDA and CDR2 SQIVND (reference sequence). This CDR3 has 15 amino acids. The CDR3 here is CATSFLAGGYNEQFF.

The J gene is TRBJ2-1, the V gene TRBV14. CDR1 is SGHDN, CDR2 FVKESK, per germline. CDR3 length: 14 residues. CDR3 in amino acids: CASSQDSLGNEQFF.

The chain recombines TRBV13 with TRBJ2-3. Germline V gene sequence: CDR1 PRHDT, CDR2 FYEKMQ (reference sequence). The CDR3 is 12 residues long. CDR3 amino acids: CASSLNPDTQYF.

V gene TRBV27 combines with J gene TRBJ2-3; no DNA is available, so the TRBD1 call from TCRdb remains unchecked. The CDR3 extends over 17 amino acids. CDR1 is MNHEY, CDR2 SMNVEV, per germline (reference sequence). The CDR3: CASSLPTGVTSTDTQYF.

The V and J genes are TRBV10-3 and TRBJ1-2; the TCRdb D gene call, TRBD1, has no DNA to confirm it. Looked up from germline, CDR1 is ENHRY and CDR2 is SYGVKD. This CDR3 has 14 residues. The chain's CDR3 is CAITSEQGASGYTF.

The chain has TRBV3-1 and TRBJ2-5; TCRdb calls TRBD2, which cannot be checked without DNA. The CDR3 length is 15 residues. The germline CDR1 and CDR2 sequences are LGHDT and YNNKEL (reference sequence). The CDR3: CASSQDGLGQETQYF.

The V call is TRBV6-5, the J call TRBJ2-2. Germline assignment: CDR1 MNHEY and CDR2 SVGAGI. CDR3 length: 16 residues. The CDR3 sequence is CASSYSPNTNTGELFF.

The chain employs TRBV29-1 and TRBJ2-3; there is no DNA to check the TCRdb D call of TRBD1. This CDR3 is 13 amino acids long. Germline V gene lookup returns CDR1 SQVTM and CDR2 ANQGSEA. CDR3 region: CSVAPPPPRAQYF.

The V call is TRBV5-1, the J call TRBJ2-1; the D call of TRBD2 rests on TCRdb alone, since no DNA is present to check it. Germline V lookup: CDR1 SGHRS, CDR2 YFSETQ. CDR3 size: 13 residues. The CDR3 spells CASSLGGPDEQFF.

V is TRBV6-5 and J is TRBJ2-1; TCRdb's D call of TRBD2 is untestable without DNA. CDR1 is MNHEY, CDR2 SVGAGI, per germline. The CDR3 spans 13 residues. CDR3: CATGLAGIGGQFF.

This rearrangement joins TRBV11-2 to TRBJ1-1; as DNA is missing, the TRBD1 call by TCRdb cannot be tested. This CDR3 spans 15 amino acids. Germline V gene sequence: CDR1 SGHAT, CDR2 FQNNGV. The CDR3 here is CASRPIGTGGTEAFF.

The chain couples TRBV19 to TRBJ2-1; TCRdb's D call, TRBD2, is unchecked because there is no DNA. CDR1 LNHDA and CDR2 SQIVND come from the germline V gene (reference sequence). The CDR3 consists of 14 residues. The CDR3 loop reads CASSREGGSYEQFF.

V usage is TRBV29-1 and J usage is TRBJ2-1; the D call of TRBD2 rests on TCRdb alone, since no DNA is present to check it. CDR1 and CDR2 from the germline V gene are SQVTM and ANQGSEA. There are 14 residues in the CDR3. The CDR3 spells CSVTTGLRPNEQFF.

The chain combines TRBV10-3 with TRBJ2-7; TCRdb's D gene call, TRBD2, goes unchecked for lack of DNA. Germline V gives CDR1 ENHRY, CDR2 SYGVKD. CDR3 size: 13 residues. CDR3 region: CAISPSGGYEQYF.

This chain joins TRBV12-3 or TRBV12-4 and TRBJ2-2; there is no DNA to check the TCRdb D call of TRBD2. This CDR3 is built from 17 residues. The CDR3 reads CASSFRRSGSLNGELFF.

The chain recombines TRBV5-1 with TRBJ1-1; TCRdb calls TRBD1, which cannot be checked without DNA. Germline V gene lookup returns CDR1 SGHRS and CDR2 YFSETQ. This CDR3 spans 14 amino acids. The CDR3: CASSSRTGGKEAFF.

The chain carries TRBV5-1 and TRBJ2-3. This CDR3 is 13 amino acids long. The V gene's germline CDR1 is SGHRS and CDR2 YFSETQ. Here the CDR3 reads CASSLVVADTQYF.

The chain carries TRBV5-1 and TRBJ2-1. Germline V gene sequence: CDR1 SGHRS, CDR2 YFSETQ. The CDR3 is 15 amino acids. The CDR3 loop is CASSLSSDWINEQFF. Filled out from reference TRBV5-1 and TRBJ2-1, the complete variable domain reads KAGVTQTPRYLIKTRGQQVTLSCSPISGHRSVSWYQQTPGQGLQFLFEYFSETQRNKGNFPGRFSGRQFSNSRSEMNVSTLELGDSALYLCASSLSSDWINEQFFGPGTRLTVL.

The V gene is TRBV5-1, the J gene TRBJ1-1. The germline gives CDR1 SGHRS, CDR2 YFSETQ. There are 15 residues in the CDR3. The CDR3 region is CASSFLPSGGAEAFF.

The rearrangement links TRBV12-3 or TRBV12-4 to TRBJ2-2; without DNA, the TCRdb call of TRBD1 cannot be checked. The CDR3 covers 15 residues. Here the CDR3 reads CASRKQGLGTGELFF.

The CDR3 is CASSQVRGSGTQYF. The chain joins TRBV3-1 to TRBJ2-3. The V gene's germline CDR1 is LGHDT and CDR2 YNNKEL (reference sequence). CDR3 size: 14 residues.

The chain's CDR3 is CSAMGTRGLDEQFF. V is TRBV20-1 and J is TRBJ2-1; the TCRdb D gene call, TRBD2, has no DNA to confirm it. There are 14 residues in the CDR3. Germline V CDR1 and CDR2: DFQATT, SNEGSKA (reference sequence).

The chain is built from TRBV5-1 and TRBJ2-3; TCRdb's D gene call, TRBD1, goes unchecked for lack of DNA. This CDR3 comprises 15 residues. Looked up from germline, CDR1 is SGHRS and CDR2 is YFSETQ. CDR3 protein: CASRPDRPSTDTQYF.

CDR3 region: CASSMGTGSYEQYF. V usage is TRBV19 and J usage is TRBJ2-7; TCRdb selects TRBD1, and the lack of DNA leaves this call unchecked. CDR1 is LNHDA and CDR2 is SQIVND in the germline V gene (reference sequence). CDR3 length equals 14 residues.

The rearrangement links TRBV5-4 to TRBJ2-7; the D call from TCRdb, TRBD1, cannot be confirmed without DNA. Germline V lookup: CDR1 SGHNT, CDR2 YYREEE (reference sequence). The CDR3 contains 13 residues. The CDR3 reads CASSLNRGYEQYF.